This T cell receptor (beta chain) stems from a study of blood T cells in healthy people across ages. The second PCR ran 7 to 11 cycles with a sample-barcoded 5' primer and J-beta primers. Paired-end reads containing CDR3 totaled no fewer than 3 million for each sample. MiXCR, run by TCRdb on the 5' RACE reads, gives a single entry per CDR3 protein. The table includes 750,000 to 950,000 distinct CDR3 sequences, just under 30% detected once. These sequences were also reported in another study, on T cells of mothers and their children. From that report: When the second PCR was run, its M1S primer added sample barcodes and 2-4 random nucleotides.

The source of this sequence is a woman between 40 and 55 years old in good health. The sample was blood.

This CDR3 reads CASSLGNRAGETQYF. DNA of the CDR3: TGTGCCAGCAGCCTAGGAAACAGGGCTGGGGAGACCCAGTACTTC. This chain links TRBV11-3 with TRBJ2-5; weak D call: TRBD1 (6 bases). Germline-derived CDR1 and CDR2 are SGHNT and YENEEA. The CDR3 is made up of 15 amino acids. The V end was cut by 5 bases, the J end by 5 bases, with 18 bases between.